Given below is one T cell receptor beta chain in context. With a J-beta primer mix and a sample-barcoded 5' primer, a second PCR ran about 7 to 12 cycles. TCRdb processed the 5' RACE reads anew with MiXCR; each CDR3 protein has one entry. Seen here are around 1,600,000 distinct CDR3 sequences, approximately 43% observed once, and the top ten hold about 4%. These data belong to a study of blood T cells in healthy people across ages. Whole-study context: Per every two T cells, about one barcoded beta molecule was captured by template switching.

The sequenced sample was blood. The sequence came from a woman younger than 35 in good health.

The CDR3 nucleotides read TGTGCCAGCAGTCTACAGGGGCTTGCCTACGAGCAGTACTTC. This codes for CASSLQGLAYEQYF. J is TRBJ2-7 and V is TRBV12-3 or TRBV12-4, with 7 nucleotides matching TRBD1. CDR3 length: 14 residues. Losses at the gene ends were 5 bases for V and 2 bases for J; bases not matched to a gene: 6.